The 12 T cell receptor beta chains given below trace back to one sample, sequenced in a study of neurological immune-mediated disorders. Time point defined: longitudinal time-point 1 (baseline). Each CDR3 protein gets one entry after TCRdb re-called the 5' RACE reads with MiXCR. The profile shows some 68,000 distinct CDR3 sequences, about 13% of them singletons. The sequenced material came from PBMCs. The source is a female donor with HTLV-1-associated myelopathy (HAM/TSP).

This clonotype was detected ten times or more. V is TRBV27 and J is TRBJ2-7; the D gene is possibly TRBD1 (6 bases). Trimming took 6 bases from V and 0 from J, leaving 12 bases between them. CDR1 is MNHEY, CDR2 SMNVEV, per germline (reference sequence). There are 14 residues in the CDR3. CDR3 coding DNA: TGTGCCAGCAGAGGGGGACGGACCTCCTACGAGCAGTACTTC. Amino acids: CASRGGRTSYEQYF.

This clonotype was seen many times. The genes are TRBV5-8 and TRBJ2-5; tentatively, D is TRBD1 or TRBD2 (6 bases each). Germline values: CDR1 SGHTS, CDR2 YDEGEE. V was clipped by 5 bases and J by 4 bases, with 18 bases between them. The CDR3 has 15 residues. Here the CDR3 reads CASRVKGGRGETQYF. The CDR3 bases are TGTGCCAGCAGGGTTAAGGGGGGCCGGGGAGAGACCCAGTACTTC. The entire variable domain, with the rest obtained from reference TRBV5-8 and TRBJ2-5, is as follows: EAGVTQSPTHLIKTRGQQATLRCSPISGHTSVYWYQQALGLGLQFLLWYDEGEERNRGNFPPRFSGRQFPNYSSELNVNALELEDSALYLCASRVKGGRGETQYFGPGTRLLVL.

This clonotype has a count of ten or more. This rearrangement joins TRBV7-2 to TRBJ1-2; no clear D gene. V was clipped by 1 base and J by 4 bases, with 10 bases between them. Germline-derived CDR1 and CDR2 are SGHTA and FQGNSA. CDR3 size: 14 residues. This chain's CDR3 is CASSLVPGIYGYTF. The CDR3 DNA is TGTGCCAGCAGCTTAGTTCCGGGGATCTATGGCTACACCTTC.

This clonotype has only a few counts. The chain is built from TRBV11-3 and TRBJ2-3, with 8 bases fitting TRBD1. The CDR3 runs to 17 residues. CDR1 is SGHNT, CDR2 YENEEA, per germline. After removal of 5 bases from V and 4 bases from J, the junction contained 14 bases not matched to a gene. The CDR3 coding sequence is TGTGCCAGCAGCGGGCGACAGGGGACCCCGGCCTCAGATACGCAGTATTTT. This codes for CASSGRQGTPASDTQYF.

At least ten counts were recorded for this clonotype. V and J are TRBV7-8 and TRBJ1-4; D not certain. CDR1 and CDR2 (germline): SGHVS, FQNEAQ. V lost 3 bases, J lost 7 bases, and 12 bases lay in between. The length of the CDR3 is 14 residues. This chain's CDR3 is CASSLGSLGEKLFF. The CDR3 nucleotides are TGTGCCAGCAGCTTGGGGTCCCTTGGTGAAAAACTGTTTTTT.

This clonotype was detected only once. The chain uses TRBV20-1 and TRBJ2-3; D might be TRBD2 (6 bases). Germline V gene sequence: CDR1 DFQATT, CDR2 SNEGSKA (reference sequence). Trimming stripped 6 bases from V and 11 bases from J, with 15 bases between. There are 11 residues in the CDR3. CDR3 residues: CSAGRPGEQYF. DNA of the CDR3: TGCAGTGCGGGGAGGCCCGGGGAGCAGTATTTT.

This clonotype appeared many times. V gene TRBV4-2 combines with J gene TRBJ2-2; D unclear. Trimming took 0 bases from V and 3 from J, leaving 11 bases between them. Germline lookup yields CDR1 LGHNA and CDR2 YNFKEQ. The CDR3 extends over 16 amino acids. DNA of the CDR3: TGTGCCAGCAGCCAAGATTTTACAGAATACACCGGGGAGCTGTTTTTT. Its translation is CASSQDFTEYTGELFF.

This clonotype was observed at least ten times. This chain uses TRBV29-1 with TRBJ1-1; 8 bases match TRBD1. This CDR3 is 13 amino acids long. Germline V gene data show CDR1 as SQVTM and CDR2 as ANQGSEA. J gave up 7 bases and V 4 bases, and 8 bases lay outside the gene matches. Here the CDR3 reads CSVVFGTGIEAFF. Here the CDR3 DNA reads TGCAGCGTTGTTTTTGGGACAGGAATTGAAGCTTTCTTT.

Comments on this clonotype: Possible read error: a much larger clone is one base away. This chain uses TRBV20-1 with TRBJ1-5, with unresolved D. Trimming pared 0 bases from V and 6 bases from J, leaving 21 bases between. Germline CDR1 and CDR2: DFQATT and SNEGSKA (reference sequence). This CDR3 contains 17 residues. This CDR3 is CSARDVGRAPLTQPQHF. In DNA form, the CDR3 reads TGCAGTGCTAGAGATGTGGGAAGGGCTCCGCTAACTCAGCCCCAGCATTTT.

This chain links TRBV18 with TRBJ2-7; TRBD2 might be the D (5 bases). This CDR3 contains 15 residues. Per germline, CDR1 KGHSH and CDR2 LQKENI. The V gene lost 4 bases and the J gene lost 1 base, with 14 bases spanning the gap. CDR3 sequence reads: CASSLSSTYSYEQYF. CDR3 in DNA: TGTGCCAGCTCACTCTCTAGCACCTATTCCTACGAGCAGTACTTC.

A word on this clonotype: Compared with germline, one end of the junction differs, possibly owing to a read error. The rearrangement joins TRBV11-1 to TRBJ2-3; D call uncertain. The CDR3 length is 16 residues. From germline, CDR1 is SGHAT and CDR2 FQDESV (reference sequence). The CDR3 spells CASSRFRTPGTDTQSF. The CDR3 nucleotides read TGTGCCAGCAGCCGCTTTAGGACCCCTGGCACAGATACGCAGTCTTTT.

This clonotype came up many times. The junction departs from the called germline gene at one end, perhaps through a read error. V usage is TRBV15 and J usage is TRBJ2-2; D gene unclear. The CDR3 is 14 amino acids. The germline V gene encodes CDR1 LNHNV and CDR2 YYDKDF (reference sequence). The DNA of the CDR3 is TGTGCTACCAGCAGAGATCAGTATACCGGGGAGCTGTTTTTT. Translating gives CATSRDQYTGELFF.